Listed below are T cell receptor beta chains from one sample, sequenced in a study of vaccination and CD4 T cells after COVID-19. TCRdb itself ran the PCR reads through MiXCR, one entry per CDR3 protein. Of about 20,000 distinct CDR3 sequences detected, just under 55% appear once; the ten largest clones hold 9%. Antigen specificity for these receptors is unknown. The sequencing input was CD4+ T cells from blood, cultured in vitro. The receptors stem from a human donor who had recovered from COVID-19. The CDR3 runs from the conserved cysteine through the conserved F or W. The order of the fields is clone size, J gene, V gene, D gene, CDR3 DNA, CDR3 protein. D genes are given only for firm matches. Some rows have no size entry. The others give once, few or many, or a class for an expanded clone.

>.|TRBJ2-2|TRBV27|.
TGTGCCAGCAGGCTAGCCGGGAACGGGGAGCTGTTTTTT
CASRLAGNGELFF
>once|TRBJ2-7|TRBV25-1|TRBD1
TGTGCCAGCAGAGATACCGGGACAGAGTTCTACGAGCAGTACTTC
CASRDTGTEFYEQYF
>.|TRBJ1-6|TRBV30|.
TGTGCCTGGACCCCGAACCCCCGGACGCGAGGGTATGATTCACCCCTCCACTTT
CAWTPNPRTRGYDSPLHF
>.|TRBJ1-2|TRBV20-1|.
TGCAGTGCTCCCCCCCCTGGGTTAGATAACTATGGCTACACCTTC
CSAPPPGLDNYGYTF
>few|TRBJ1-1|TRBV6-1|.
TGTGCCAGCAGCGCACGGAACACTGAAGCTTTCTTT
CASSARNTEAFF
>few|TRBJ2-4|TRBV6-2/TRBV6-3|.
TGTGCCAGCAGTTACTCTGGCTGGAGCATTCAGTACTTC
CASSYSGWSIQYF
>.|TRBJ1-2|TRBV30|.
TGTGCCTGGAGTGTACAGGGTACCGTCTATGGCTACACCTTC
CAWSVQGTVYGYTF
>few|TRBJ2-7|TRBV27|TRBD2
TGTGCCAGCAGTTTATTGGGCGGGGGGGTCGAGCAGTACTTC
CASSLLGGGVEQYF
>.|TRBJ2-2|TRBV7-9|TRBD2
TGTGCCAGCAGCTCCGAGCGGGAGGGCACCGGGGAGCTGTTTTTT
CASSSEREGTGELFF
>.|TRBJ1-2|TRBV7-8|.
TGTGCCAGCAGCACCGACTATGGCTACACCTTC
CASSTDYGYTF